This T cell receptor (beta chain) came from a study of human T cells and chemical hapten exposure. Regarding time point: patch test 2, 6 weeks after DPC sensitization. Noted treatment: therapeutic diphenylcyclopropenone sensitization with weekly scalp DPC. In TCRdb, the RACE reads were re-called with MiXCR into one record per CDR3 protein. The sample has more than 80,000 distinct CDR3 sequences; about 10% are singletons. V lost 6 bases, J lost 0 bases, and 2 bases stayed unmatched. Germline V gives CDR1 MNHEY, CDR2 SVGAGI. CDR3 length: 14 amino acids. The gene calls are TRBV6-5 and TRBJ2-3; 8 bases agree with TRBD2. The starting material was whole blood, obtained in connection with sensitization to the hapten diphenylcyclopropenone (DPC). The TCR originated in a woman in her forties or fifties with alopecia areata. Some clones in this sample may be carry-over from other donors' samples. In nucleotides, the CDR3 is TGTGCCAGCAGCGGGAGGGCTAGCACAGATACGCAGTATTTT. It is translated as CASSGRASTDTQYF.